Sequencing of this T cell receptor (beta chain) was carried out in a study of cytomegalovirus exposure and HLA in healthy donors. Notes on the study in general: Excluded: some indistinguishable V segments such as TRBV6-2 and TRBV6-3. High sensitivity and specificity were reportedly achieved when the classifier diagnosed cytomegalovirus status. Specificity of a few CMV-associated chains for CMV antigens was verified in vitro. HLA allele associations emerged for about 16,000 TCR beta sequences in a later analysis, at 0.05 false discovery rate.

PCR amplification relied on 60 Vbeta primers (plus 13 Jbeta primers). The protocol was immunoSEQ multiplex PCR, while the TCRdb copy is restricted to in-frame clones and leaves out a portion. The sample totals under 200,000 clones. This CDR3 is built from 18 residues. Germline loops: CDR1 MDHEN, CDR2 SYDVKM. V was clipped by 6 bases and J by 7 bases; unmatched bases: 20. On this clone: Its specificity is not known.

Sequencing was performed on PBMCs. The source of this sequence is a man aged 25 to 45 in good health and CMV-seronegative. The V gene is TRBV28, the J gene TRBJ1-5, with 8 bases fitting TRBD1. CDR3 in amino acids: CASSPASRSGGAVQPQHF. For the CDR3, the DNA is TGTGCCAGCAGCCCAGCGTCGAGATCAGGGGGCGCGGTACAGCCCCAGCATTTT.